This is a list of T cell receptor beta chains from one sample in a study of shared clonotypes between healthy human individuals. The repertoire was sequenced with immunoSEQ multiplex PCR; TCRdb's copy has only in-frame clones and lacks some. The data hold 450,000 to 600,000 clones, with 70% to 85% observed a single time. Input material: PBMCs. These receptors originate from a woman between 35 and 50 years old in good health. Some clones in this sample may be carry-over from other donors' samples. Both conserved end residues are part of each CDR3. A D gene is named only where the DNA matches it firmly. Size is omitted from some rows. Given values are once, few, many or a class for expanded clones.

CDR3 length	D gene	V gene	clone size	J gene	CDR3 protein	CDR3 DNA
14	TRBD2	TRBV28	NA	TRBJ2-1	CASNSGGSYNEQFF	TGTGCCAGCAATTCGGGAGGGTCCTACAATGAGCAGTTCTTC
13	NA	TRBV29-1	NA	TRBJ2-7	CSVEDDYLREQYF	TGCAGCGTTGAAGATGACTACCTACGGGAGCAGTACTTC
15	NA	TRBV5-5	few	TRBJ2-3	CASSLEGPPTDTQYF	TGTGCCAGCAGCTTGGAAGGGCCCCCCACAGATACGCAGTATTTT
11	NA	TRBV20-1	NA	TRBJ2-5	CSAIARGTQYF	TGCAGTGCTATCGCTCGAGGGACCCAGTACTTC
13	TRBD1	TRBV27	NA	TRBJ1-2	CASSPLTGGGYTF	TGTGCCAGCAGTCCTCTGACAGGGGGAGGCTACACCTTC
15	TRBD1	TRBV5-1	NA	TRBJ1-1	CASSLEPQGTTEAFF	TGCGCCAGCAGCTTGGAACCACAGGGGACCACTGAAGCTTTCTTT
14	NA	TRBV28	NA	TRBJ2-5	CASGETRTQETQYF	TGTGCCAGCGGGGAGACTAGAACCCAAGAGACCCAGTACTTC
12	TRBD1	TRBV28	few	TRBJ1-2	CASSQDRGGPTF	TGTGCCAGCAGTCAGGACAGGGGGGGACCCACCTTC
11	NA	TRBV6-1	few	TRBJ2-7	CASSEASRQYF	TGTGCCAGCAGTGAAGCGTCCAGGCAGTACTTC
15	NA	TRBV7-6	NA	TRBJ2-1	CASSGWGAGRDEQFF	TGTGCCAGCAGCGGATGGGGGGCGGGGCGAGATGAGCAGTTCTTC
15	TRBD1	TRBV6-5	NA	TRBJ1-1	CASSYSGQMNTEAFF	TGTGCCAGCAGTTACTCGGGACAGATGAACACTGAAGCTTTCTTT
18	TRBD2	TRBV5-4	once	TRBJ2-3	CASSFYPPLAGGTDTQYF	TGTGCCAGCAGCTTTTACCCCCCCCTAGCGGGAGGCACAGATACGCAGTATTTT
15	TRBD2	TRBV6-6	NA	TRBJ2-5	CASRDPDRGRQTQYF	TGTGCCAGCAGGGACCCGGATCGCGGGAGGCAGACCCAGTACTTC
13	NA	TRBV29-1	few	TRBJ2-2	CSVYGPDTGELFF	TGCAGCGTTTACGGACCCGACACCGGGGAGCTGTTTTTT
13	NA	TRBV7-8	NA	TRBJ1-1	CDSRRDGNTEAFF	TGTGACAGCAGACGGGACGGGAACACTGAAGCTTTCTTT
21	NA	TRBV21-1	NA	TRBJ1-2	CASSKAFIPGQGHYSNYGYTF	TGTGCCAGCAGCAAAGCATTTATTCCGGGACAGGGACATTATAGTAACTATGGCTACACCTTC
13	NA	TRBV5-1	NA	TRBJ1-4	CASQARPGEKLFF	TGCGCCAGCCAGGCCAGGCCAGGGGAAAAACTGTTTTTT
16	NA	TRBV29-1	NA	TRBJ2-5	CSVEGGSGEAPETQYF	TGCAGCGTTGAAGGGGGTTCGGGGGAGGCCCCAGAGACCCAGTACTTC
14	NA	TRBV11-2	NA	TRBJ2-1	CASSAPGGWYEQFF	TGTGCCAGCAGCGCTCCCGGGGGATGGTATGAGCAGTTCTTC
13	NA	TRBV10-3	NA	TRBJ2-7	CAISPPRGGEQYF	TGTGCCATCAGTCCGCCCCGGGGTGGCGAGCAGTACTTC
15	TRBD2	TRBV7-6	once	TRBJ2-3	CASRPTSSSTDTQYF	TGTGCCAGCAGGCCGACTAGCTCGAGCACAGATACGCAGTATTTT
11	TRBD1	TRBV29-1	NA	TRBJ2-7	CSVGTGGKQYF	TGCAGCGTTGGGACAGGGGGCAAGCAGTACTTC
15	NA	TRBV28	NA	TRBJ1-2	CASSLLGGSYYGYTF	TGTGCCAGCAGTTTATTGGGGGGGTCCTACTATGGCTACACCTTC
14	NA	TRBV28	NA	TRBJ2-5	CASSFPSPGETQYF	TGTGCCAGCAGTTTCCCTAGCCCTGGGGAGACCCAGTACTTC
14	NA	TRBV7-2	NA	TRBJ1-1	CASSRGVWDTEAFF	TGTGCCAGCAGCCGGGGGGTTTGGGACACTGAAGCTTTCTTT
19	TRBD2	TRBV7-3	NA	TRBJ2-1	CASSLVLAGGPGFSGEQFF	TGTGCCAGCAGCTTAGTCCTAGCGGGAGGGCCGGGATTTTCCGGTGAGCAGTTCTTC
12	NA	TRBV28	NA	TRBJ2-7	CASTTFRLGQYF	TGTGCCAGCACCACTTTCCGCCTCGGGCAGTACTTC
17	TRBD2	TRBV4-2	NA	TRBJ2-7	CASSQDFWGLAVREQYF	TGTGCCAGCAGCCAAGATTTTTGGGGACTAGCGGTTCGCGAGCAGTACTTC
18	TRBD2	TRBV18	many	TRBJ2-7	CASSPDLGLAENPYEQYF	TGTGCCAGCTCACCTGACCTGGGACTAGCGGAGAATCCCTACGAGCAGTACTTC
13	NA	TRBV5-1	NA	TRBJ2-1	CASSLVPYNEQFF	TGCGCCAGCAGCTTGGTCCCATACAATGAGCAGTTCTTC
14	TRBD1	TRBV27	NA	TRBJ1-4	CASSPDRGREKLFF	TGTGCCAGCAGCCCGGACAGGGGGCGAGAAAAACTGTTTTTT
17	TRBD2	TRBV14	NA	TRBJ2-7	CASSQDGTSGSSYEQYF	TGTGCCAGCAGCCAAGACGGGACTAGCGGGAGCTCCTACGAGCAGTACTTC
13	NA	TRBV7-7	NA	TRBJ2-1	CASSGEGLGEQFF	TGTGCTAGCAGCGGAGAGGGCCTCGGTGAGCAGTTCTTC
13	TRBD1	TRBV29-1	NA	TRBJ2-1	CSVVGTGGGEQFF	TGCAGCGTTGTTGGGACAGGGGGCGGTGAGCAGTTCTTC
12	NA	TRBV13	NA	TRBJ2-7	CASSTLLYEQYF	TGTGCCAGCAGCACCCTCCTCTACGAGCAGTACTTC
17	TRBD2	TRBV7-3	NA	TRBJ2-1	CASSLSPGGRAENEQFF	TGTGCCAGCAGCTTAAGTCCGGGCGGGAGGGCCGAGAATGAGCAGTTCTTC
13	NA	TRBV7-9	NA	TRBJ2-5	CASSLREWETQYF	TGTGCCAGCAGCTTACGGGAATGGGAGACCCAGTACTTC
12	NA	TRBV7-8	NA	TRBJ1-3	CASSSAGNTIYF	TGTGCCAGCAGCTCCGCTGGAAACACCATATATTTT
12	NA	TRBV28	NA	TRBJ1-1	CASSLLGQGAFF	TGTGCCAGCAGTTTATTGGGGCAGGGGGCTTTCTTT
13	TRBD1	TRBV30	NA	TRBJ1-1	CAWNALGTGEAFF	TGTGCCTGGAACGCCCTGGGGACAGGTGAAGCTTTCTTT
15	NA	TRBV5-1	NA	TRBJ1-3	CASSLGTDSGNTIYF	TGCGCCAGCAGCTTGGGGACAGATTCTGGAAACACCATATATTTT
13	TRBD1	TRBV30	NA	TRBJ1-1	CASSDRGYTEAFF	TGTGCCTCCTCGGACAGGGGGTACACTGAAGCTTTCTTT
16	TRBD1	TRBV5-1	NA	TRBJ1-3	CASSHSRQGGGNTIYF	TGCGCCAGCAGCCACTCACGACAGGGTGGTGGAAACACCATATATTTT
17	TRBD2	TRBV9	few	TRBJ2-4	CASSTDSSGRDKNIQYF	TGTGCCAGCAGTACAGATAGTAGCGGGAGGGACAAAAACATTCAGTACTTC
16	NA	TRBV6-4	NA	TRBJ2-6	CASSDSGSSGANVLTF	TGTGCCAGCAGTGACTCAGGTTCCTCTGGGGCCAACGTCCTGACTTTC
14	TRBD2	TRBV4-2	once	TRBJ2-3	CASSQQLAGDTQYF	TGTGCCAGCAGCCAACAACTAGCGGGAGATACGCAGTATTTT
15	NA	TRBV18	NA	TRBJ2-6	CASSPSVAGANVLTF	TGTGCCAGCTCACCATCGGTGGCCGGGGCCAACGTCCTGACTTTC
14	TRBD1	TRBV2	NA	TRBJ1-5	CASSGPGQDVPQHF	TGTGCCAGCAGTGGCCCGGGACAGGACGTCCCCCAGCATTTT
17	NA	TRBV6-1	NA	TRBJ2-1	CASSEDRVANFNNEQFF	TGTGCCAGCAGCGAAGACCGGGTAGCTAACTTCAACAATGAGCAGTTCTTC
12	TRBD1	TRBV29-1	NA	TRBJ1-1	CSARTGNTEAFF	TGCAGCGCCCGGACAGGAAACACTGAAGCTTTCTTT
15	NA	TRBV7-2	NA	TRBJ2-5	CASSPVVGREETQYF	TGTGCCAGCTCACCGGTCGTTGGACGAGAAGAGACCCAGTACTTC
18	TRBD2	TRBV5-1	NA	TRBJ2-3	CASSFGPRLAGPEDTQYF	TGCGCCAGCAGCTTTGGGCCCCGACTAGCGGGACCGGAAGATACGCAGTATTTT